This paragraph covers one T cell receptor beta chain sequence. This receptor's antigen is unknown. Base-call qualities are not available, and no considerably larger clone is one nucleotide away. The collaborating institutions used their own protocols to collect whole blood in K2EDTA tubes. Collaborator samples were shipped for TCRbeta analysis as frozen whole blood, isolated PBMCs, or DNA extracted from either sample type. This sample is drawn from a study of blood T cell repertoires in COVID-19 (dated by TCRdb to the early 2020s). Looking at the study overall: Collaborator samples came from the United States, Italy and Spain and covered acute and convalescent phases of COVID-19. The samples were drawn from the first 160 participants of the ongoing ImmuneRACE study and from 950 to 1,500 subjects provided by 6 global collaborators. Nearly every sample came with metadata listing a de-identified subject ID, COVID-19 status, age in years and sex. Deeply sampled blood TCRbeta repertoires from subjects exposed to, actively infected with, or recovered from COVID-19 were included in the dataset. The material from the prospective study consisted of cDNA or gDNA derived from T cells, B-cell-depleted T cells, or PBMCs. The repertoires were released in a freely available public database meant as a resource for research on the immune response to SARS-CoV-2. HLA class I and class II types, where available, came from metadata supplied by the sample provider rather than from assay-based typing.

Beyond this particular receptor, the publication reports: The amount of clinical and demographic metadata varied by source and participant and was provided uncurated.

TCRbeta CDR3 regions were amplified from genomic DNA using the immunoSEQ Assay, a bias-controlled multiplex PCR. The original methods were these. Nucleated cell counts per sample were estimated from amplification of reference gene primers within the assay. To quantify the absolute abundance of each unique TCRbeta CDR3 rearrangement, sequence reads were collapsed and filtered. Productive Simpson clonality was computed per sample as the square root of Simpson's diversity index over productive rearrangements. TCRdb stores this immuneACCESS table with in-frame sequences only. Part of the clones is absent; in the studies checked, under half of the shortfall reflects unresolved V genes, and no reason is known for the rest. V and J calls and clone size are copied from that table; D and trimming were computed from the DNA. The sample table holds approximately 500,000 clones, of which approximately 85% were seen once. In total, the top ten clones hold 3% to 4% of the sample.

Reading from cysteine to phenylalanine, the CDR3 counts 14 amino acids. This entry keeps only the CDR3 DNA: 42 bases, framed from base 1. Trimming removed 1 base from V and 4 bases from J, leaving 10 bases between the germline ends. The germline V gene (reference sequence) yields SEHNR for CDR1 and FQNEAQ for CDR2. This sequence originates from a human donor in a cohort sampled during active COVID-19. The sample comprised peripheral blood. Here the chain combines TRBV7-9 and TRBJ1-2; the D segment could be TRBD1, given 6 matching bases. The nucleotide sequence is given as TGTGCCAGCAGCTTAGAGGGGGAATCCTATGGCTACACCTTC. It specifies CASSLEGESYGYTF.